What follows describes a single TCR beta chain. No antigen is known for it. At one end the junction does not follow the germline gene, possibly because of a read error. This sample is part of a study of blood T cell repertoires in COVID-19 (dated by TCRdb to the early 2020s). A note on the overall study: The collaborator samples originated in the United States, Italy and Spain and spanned the acute and convalescent phases of COVID-19. The dataset comprised deeply sampled blood TCRbeta repertoires from subjects exposed to, actively infected with, or recovered from COVID-19. Where available, HLA class I and class II types were obtained from metadata supplied by the sample provider rather than from assay-based typing. Samples were obtained from the ongoing ImmuneRACE study (first 160 participants) and from 950 to 1,500 subjects provided by 6 global collaborators. The material from the prospective study consisted of cDNA or gDNA derived from T cells, B-cell-depleted T cells, or PBMCs. Nearly every sample came with metadata listing a de-identified subject ID, COVID-19 status, age in years and sex. The repertoires were released in a freely available public database meant as a resource for research on the immune response to SARS-CoV-2. The paper as a whole reports these results and caveats: How much clinical and demographic metadata was included differed by source and by participant, and the metadata was provided uncurated.

Whole blood was collected in K2EDTA tubes by collaborating institutions according to the institutions' own protocols. Collaborator samples were shipped for TCRbeta analysis as frozen whole blood, isolated PBMCs, or DNA extracted from either sample type. The germline V gene (reference sequence) supplies CDR1 LGHDT and CDR2 YNNKEL. From the cysteine through the phenylalanine, the CDR3 covers 18 amino acids. Of all the DNA, just the CDR3 is kept, 54 bases in frame from base 1. TCRbeta CDR3 regions were amplified from genomic DNA by means of the immunoSEQ Assay, a bias-controlled multiplex PCR. The original pipeline was this. The number of nucleated cells in each sample was estimated from the amplification of reference gene primers within the assay. To quantify the absolute abundance of each unique TCRbeta CDR3 rearrangement, sequence reads were collapsed and filtered. For each sample, productive Simpson clonality was calculated as the square root of Simpson's diversity index across productive rearrangements. This immuneACCESS table, as held by TCRdb, lists in-frame sequences with V and J called but not all clones. Of the missing ones, under half trace to an unresolved V gene in checked studies; the others have no known cause. V and J calls and clone size are those listed in that table; D and trimming were worked out from the DNA. This sample holds fewer than 150,000 clones; about 86% were observed only once. The top ten clones comprise roughly 4% of the sample.

The V and J segments used are TRBV3-1 (or the pseudogene TRBV3-2) and TRBJ2-5, with a weak D call of TRBD2 (7 bases match). The receptor was derived from a woman aged 40 to 55 with acute or convalescent COVID-19. The sample taken for sequencing was peripheral blood. CDR3 region: CVSSQAQIIWGGDETQYF. The nucleotides read TGTGTCAGCAGCCAAGCACAGATTATATGGGGGGGCGATGAGACCCAGTACTTC.